The following is a T cell receptor (beta chain) sequence with its context. Its antigen is unknown. No much larger clonotype is one base removed from it; base qualities were not supplied. Enrollment in ICON was initiated in April 2016, and the last patient was enrolled in 2018. A subcohort of around 76 patients provided fresh tumor and matched uninvolved tissue for in-depth immune analyses, with TCR sequencing among those analyses. DNA for TCR sequencing was isolated from bulk tissue, and no cell sorting was done. These data belong to a study of tumor-infiltrating lymphocytes in localized non-small cell lung cancer (dated by TCRdb to about 2021). Some background on the complete study: Patients whose samples were collected after neoadjuvant chemotherapy, as well as both smokers and never-smokers and several histologies, were included in the cohort. TCR sequencing was one of several integrated assays, alongside flow cytometry, multiplex immunofluorescence, RNA-seq, exome sequencing and proteomics, applied to the same patients. The paired tumor versus uninvolved lung comparison of immunoSEQ T-cell fraction included 55 patients. In total, the ICON cohort consisted of 150 surgical patients with localized non-small cell lung cancer who had their tumors resected. Each patient contributed resected tumor tissue and uninvolved lung tissue from the same patient, described as non-adjacent to the tumor. Results and caveats for the whole study, not just this receptor: Because assay coverage varied across patients depending on available tissue quantity, TCR sequencing was performed for only a subset of the cohort. Different pieces of the same tissue were used for different assays, so technical variation could not be separated from intratumor heterogeneity. TCRbeta sequencing supported higher T cell infiltration in tumors than in uninvolved lung tissue, consistent with immunofluorescence CD3 counts. Recurrence-free survival showed no association with tumor T-cell fraction from TCR sequencing (p = 0.61). No difference in TCR-derived T-cell fraction was observed between the flow cytometry-defined immunotypes IM1 (good prognosis) and IM2 (poor prognosis).

The immunoSEQ assay used for TCR sequencing gave the T-cell fraction in both tumor and uninvolved lung tissue. As for the original processing: For survival analysis, patients were split into high (upper tertile) and low (lower two tertiles) T-cell fraction groups and compared by log-rank test. A signed-rank test was used to check for differences in T-cell fraction between paired tumor and uninvolved lung. In its TCRdb copy, this immuneACCESS table keeps in-frame sequences only and misses some clones. Where compared with another copy, unresolved V genes explain less than half of these, and the others have no known cause. D and trimming come from the DNA, and the V and J calls and clone size come from that table. The table for this sample lists tens of thousands of clones; 80% to 90% of them were counted only once. The ten largest make up around 2.1% of the sample. This TCR was sampled from a human donor with non-small cell lung cancer. Sequencing input: lung tumor tissue.

The DNA sequence follows: TGCGCCAGCAGCCCCAGCCAGGGCGTCTATGGCTACACCTTC. This encodes CASSPSQGVYGYTF. The chain is encoded by TRBV5-1 joined to TRBJ1-2; the D gene is possibly TRBD1, with 5 bases matching. The CDR3 has 14 amino acids, counting the end cysteine and phenylalanine. The sequence is cut down to CDR3 DNA, 42 bases in frame from base 1. Based on the germline V gene, the CDR1 and CDR2 sequences are SGHRS and YFSETQ. V drops 4 bases and J drops 4 bases, leaving 14 bases in between.